This is a list of T cell receptor beta chains from one sample in a study of blood T cell repertoires in COVID-19. Sequencing was performed with immunoSEQ multiplex PCR; in TCRdb, only in-frame clones are kept and a portion is missing. The repertoire holds 150,000 to 200,000 clones, with 79% as singletons. Source material: peripheral blood. These receptors were obtained from a man aged 55 to 70 with active or convalescent COVID-19. The CDR3 runs from the conserved cysteine through the conserved F or W. The order of the fields is D gene, V gene, clone size, CDR3 length, J gene, CDR3 protein, CDR3 DNA. A D gene is named only where the DNA matches it firmly. Where a row states a size, it is once, few, many or the class of an expanded clone; other rows omit it.

d_gene: TRBD1
v_gene: TRBV27
abundance: NA
len: 12
j_gene: TRBJ1-1
CDR3aa: CASKTGPTEAFF
CDR3nt: TGTGCCAGCAAGACAGGGCCCACTGAAGCTTTCTTT

d_gene: TRBD1
v_gene: TRBV4-2
abundance: NA
len: 16
j_gene: TRBJ2-7
CDR3aa: CASSQLDRGYSYEQYF
CDR3nt: TGTGCCAGCAGCCAACTAGACAGGGGATACTCCTACGAGCAGTACTTC

d_gene: TRBD1
v_gene: TRBV2
abundance: NA
len: 14
j_gene: TRBJ2-3
CDR3aa: CASNVQGASDTQYF
CDR3nt: TGTGCCAGCAACGTGCAGGGGGCATCAGATACGCAGTATTTT

d_gene: TRBD1
v_gene: TRBV2
abundance: few
len: 14
j_gene: TRBJ1-2
CDR3aa: CARTGTETNYGYTF
CDR3nt: TGTGCCAGGACCGGGACAGAGACCAACTATGGCTACACCTTC

d_gene: NA
v_gene: TRBV3-1/TRBV3-2
abundance: NA
len: 12
j_gene: TRBJ1-2
CDR3aa: CASSPDRRGYTF
CDR3nt: TGTGCCAGCAGTCCCGACAGAAGGGGCTACACCTTC

d_gene: TRBD2
v_gene: TRBV5-6
abundance: NA
len: 16
j_gene: TRBJ2-1
CDR3aa: CASSWGTSGRRDEQFF
CDR3nt: TGTGCCAGCAGCTGGGGGACTAGCGGCAGGCGGGATGAGCAGTTCTTC

d_gene: TRBD1
v_gene: TRBV6-1
abundance: NA
len: 15
j_gene: TRBJ2-2
CDR3aa: CASSRDRGNPGELFF
CDR3nt: TGTGCCAGCAGTAGGGACAGGGGGAACCCCGGGGAGCTGTTTTTT

d_gene: NA
v_gene: TRBV5-1
abundance: NA
len: 16
j_gene: TRBJ2-1
CDR3aa: CASSLVTGVSYNEQFF
CDR3nt: TGCGCCAGCAGCTTGGTTACGGGAGTGTCGTACAATGAGCAGTTCTTC

d_gene: NA
v_gene: TRBV28
abundance: NA
len: 12
j_gene: TRBJ2-7
CDR3aa: CASQTGGYEQYF
CDR3nt: TGTGCCAGCCAAACCGGCGGCTACGAGCAGTACTTC

d_gene: NA
v_gene: TRBV11-2
abundance: NA
len: 14
j_gene: TRBJ2-1
CDR3aa: CASSSSDSWGEQFF
CDR3nt: TGTGCCAGCAGCTCCTCGGACTCCTGGGGTGAGCAGTTCTTC

d_gene: TRBD1
v_gene: TRBV19
abundance: NA
len: 18
j_gene: TRBJ2-1
CDR3aa: CASSTKPQPGQKGNEQFF
CDR3nt: TGTGCCAGTAGTACAAAACCTCAACCGGGACAGAAGGGAAATGAGCAGTTCTTC

d_gene: TRBD1
v_gene: TRBV28
abundance: NA
len: 14
j_gene: TRBJ1-2
CDR3aa: CASSRGQGPYGYTF
CDR3nt: TGTGCCAGCAGCCGGGGACAGGGCCCCTATGGCTACACCTTC

d_gene: NA
v_gene: TRBV5-4
abundance: NA
len: 14
j_gene: TRBJ2-2
CDR3aa: CASSWRTNTGELFF
CDR3nt: TGTGCCAGCAGCTGGAGGACCAACACCGGGGAGCTGTTTTTT

d_gene: NA
v_gene: TRBV18
abundance: few
len: 14
j_gene: TRBJ1-5
CDR3aa: CASSPEGSGQPQHF
CDR3nt: TGTGCCAGCTCACCGGAGGGTAGCGGTCAGCCCCAGCATTTT

d_gene: NA
v_gene: TRBV5-1
abundance: NA
len: 16
j_gene: TRBJ2-6
CDR3aa: CASSLGGAGGANVLTF
CDR3nt: TGCGCCAGCAGCTTAGGGGGGGCTGGTGGGGCCAACGTCCTGACTTTC

d_gene: TRBD2
v_gene: TRBV11-2
abundance: NA
len: 15
j_gene: TRBJ2-3
CDR3aa: CASSSLAGAGDTQYF
CDR3nt: TGTGCCAGCAGCTCCCTAGCGGGAGCGGGAGATACGCAGTATTTT

d_gene: NA
v_gene: TRBV11-2
abundance: NA
len: 16
j_gene: TRBJ1-4
CDR3aa: CASSLDYRTSNEKLFF
CDR3nt: TGTGCCAGCAGCTTAGATTACCGGACAAGTAATGAAAAACTGTTTTTT

d_gene: NA
v_gene: TRBV11-3
abundance: few
len: 15
j_gene: TRBJ2-3
CDR3aa: CASSLGGPFTDTQYF
CDR3nt: TGTGCCAGCAGCTTAGGCGGGCCGTTCACAGATACGCAGTATTTT

d_gene: NA
v_gene: TRBV19
abundance: NA
len: 12
j_gene: TRBJ2-2
CDR3aa: CASSVGGGELFF
CDR3nt: TGTGCCAGCTCGGTGGGAGGCGGGGAGCTGTTTTTT

d_gene: TRBD1
v_gene: TRBV5-1
abundance: NA
len: 15
j_gene: TRBJ2-7
CDR3aa: CASSTRTGVGYEQYF
CDR3nt: TGCGCCAGCAGCACCCGGACAGGGGTCGGCTACGAGCAGTACTTC

d_gene: NA
v_gene: TRBV27
abundance: NA
len: 16
j_gene: TRBJ1-6
CDR3aa: CASSANRVSYNSPLHF
CDR3nt: TGTGCCAGCAGTGCCAACCGCGTATCCTATAATTCACCCCTCCACTTT

d_gene: NA
v_gene: TRBV7-9
abundance: few
len: 14
j_gene: TRBJ1-2
CDR3aa: CASNRAGDGYGYTF
CDR3nt: TGTGCCAGCAATCGGGCAGGGGACGGCTATGGCTACACCTTC

d_gene: NA
v_gene: TRBV15
abundance: NA
len: 17
j_gene: TRBJ1-2
CDR3aa: CATSRDRIETGGQGYTF
CDR3nt: TGTGCCACCAGCAGAGACAGGATAGAGACCGGGGGTCAAGGCTACACCTTC

d_gene: TRBD1
v_gene: TRBV19
abundance: NA
len: 16
j_gene: TRBJ2-7
CDR3aa: CASSRDRGITPYEQYF
CDR3nt: TGTGCCAGTAGTAGGGACAGGGGAATCACGCCCTACGAGCAGTACTTC

d_gene: TRBD2
v_gene: TRBV28
abundance: NA
len: 15
j_gene: TRBJ2-3
CDR3aa: CASKLAGVRTDTQYF
CDR3nt: TGTGCCAGCAAACTAGCGGGAGTTCGTACAGATACGCAGTATTTT

d_gene: NA
v_gene: TRBV28
abundance: NA
len: 12
j_gene: TRBJ1-2
CDR3aa: CASNAGAGGYTF
CDR3nt: TGTGCCAGCAATGCAGGGGCTGGTGGCTACACCTTC

d_gene: NA
v_gene: TRBV28
abundance: NA
len: 15
j_gene: TRBJ2-5
CDR3aa: CASSSRRGAQETQYF
CDR3nt: TGTGCCAGCAGTTCGCGTCGGGGGGCCCAAGAGACCCAGTACTTC

d_gene: TRBD2
v_gene: TRBV14
abundance: NA
len: 16
j_gene: TRBJ2-1
CDR3aa: CASSHRAGGEFAEQFF
CDR3nt: TGTGCCAGCAGCCACAGAGCGGGAGGTGAATTCGCGGAGCAGTTCTTC